A single sample gave rise to the 20 T cell receptor beta chains below, sequenced in a study of blood T cell repertoires in COVID-19 (dated by TCRdb to the early 2020s). Receptor libraries were prepared by the immunoSEQ multiplex PCR assay. TCRdb re-hosts the immuneACCESS table, in-frame sequences only. Its copies lack some clones; in the studies checked, an unresolved V gene accounts for under half of them, and the cause for the rest is not known. The sample table lists about 130,000 clones, roughly 91% of them with a count of one. The top ten clones comprise around 4.5% of the sample. Sequencing was carried out using peripheral blood. The receptors shown here come from a man in his fifties or sixties with COVID-19, enrolled during active disease.

As DNA, the CDR3 is TGCGCCAGCAGCCACACCAGGGACAGAGCTGACGTGAACACTGAAGCTTTCTTT. Translating gives CASSHTRDRADVNTEAFF. The chain employs TRBV4-1 and TRBJ1-1; 7 positions agree with TRBD1. V trimming: 3 bases; J trimming: 0 bases; junction bases outside the gene matches: 13. The V gene's germline CDR1 is MGHRA and CDR2 YSYEKL. This CDR3 contains 18 residues.

This rearrangement joins TRBV11-1 to TRBJ2-1, with D perhaps TRBD2 (6 bases). Germline assignment: CDR1 SGHAT and CDR2 FQDESV (reference sequence). The CDR3 loop spans 14 amino acids. Trimming took off 5 bases at V and 7 bases at J, with 15 bases between the two ends. CDR3 residues: CASSAGWGWNEQFF. The CDR3 nucleotides are TGTGCCAGCAGCGCGGGGTGGGGTTGGAATGAGCAGTTCTTC.

The chain carries TRBV27 and TRBJ1-4; D unresolved. This CDR3 has 14 amino acids. In germline, CDR1 is MNHEY, CDR2 SMNVEV (reference sequence). The V end was cut by 3 bases, the J end by 8 bases, with 13 bases between. In DNA form, the CDR3 reads TGTGCCAGCAGTTTTACTGCAGGAGGAGAAAAACTGTTTTTT. Translated, it gives CASSFTAGGEKLFF.

A single count supports this clone. The chain uses TRBV10-2 and TRBJ1-5; no reliable D call. Germline-derived CDR1 and CDR2 are WSHSY and SAAADI. The V gene lost 8 bases and the J gene lost 3 bases, with 17 bases spanning the gap. The CDR3 consists of 15 residues. CDR3 residues: CASGSGGQHNQPQHF. For the CDR3, the DNA is TGCGCCAGCGGTTCAGGTGGGCAGCACAATCAGCCCCAGCATTTT.

The genes are TRBV5-6 and TRBJ2-5; D perhaps matches TRBD2 (6 bases). Trimming removed 5 bases from V and 0 bases from J, with 8 bases in between. The CDR3 contains 13 residues. Germline CDR1 reads SGHDT; CDR2 reads YYEEEE. CDR3 in DNA: TGTGCCAGCAGTCGGGGGTACCAAGAGACCCAGTACTTC. Translating it yields CASSRGYQETQYF.

The V call is TRBV10-3, the J call TRBJ2-7; TRBD1 might be the D (6 bases). Deletions cut 4 bases from V and 5 bases from J, with 12 bases between. CDR3 length: 13 amino acids. Germline values: CDR1 ENHRY, CDR2 SYGVKD. This CDR3 reads CAISVLQGHEQYF. The CDR3 DNA reads TGTGCCATCAGTGTATTACAGGGACACGAGCAGTACTTC.

The J gene is TRBJ1-3, the V gene TRBV10-3; a possible D gene is TRBD1 (5 bases). Trimming took off 5 bases at V and 1 base at J, with 15 bases between the two ends. Germline V gives CDR1 ENHRY, CDR2 SYGVKD. The CDR3 has 16 residues. The CDR3 sequence: CAISTDRPVSGNTIYF. CDR3 sequence (DNA): TGTGCCATCAGTACAGACAGACCGGTTTCTGGAAACACCATATATTTT.

V is TRBV5-4 and J is TRBJ1-1, with a possible D match to TRBD1 (5 bases). Trimming cost V 3 bases and J 2 bases, with 8 bases left between them. The V gene's germline CDR1 is SGHNT and CDR2 YYREEE (reference sequence). This CDR3 comprises 13 residues. For the CDR3, the DNA is TGTGCCAGCAGCTCGACAGTCAACACTGAAGCTTTCTTT. Its protein product is CASSSTVNTEAFF.

This chain connects TRBV12-3 or TRBV12-4 to TRBJ1-1; D is uncertain. This CDR3 contains 13 residues. V lost 3 bases to trimming and J lost 5 bases, with 10 bases between them. CDR3 bases: TGTGCCAGCAGTTTTGGTGAGTGGACTGAAGCTTTCTTT. It is translated as CASSFGEWTEAFF.

The gene calls are TRBV5-4 and TRBJ1-3, with D tentatively TRBD1 (6 bases). The germline V gene encodes CDR1 SGHNT and CDR2 YYREEE (reference sequence). CDR3 size: 17 residues. V lost 0 bases and J 5 bases, leaving 18 bases between the germline ends. Here the CDR3 DNA reads TGTGCCAGCAGCTTGGGGGGGGGCGCATTCGGAAGAAACACCATATATTTT. Translated, it gives CASSLGGGAFGRNTIYF.

The rearrangement uses TRBV11-2 and TRBJ1-1; D may be TRBD1 (5 bases). The CDR3 runs to 16 residues. Trimming shortened V by 1 base and J by 4 bases, and 16 bases separated the two germline ends. Germline V gene data show CDR1 as SGHAT and CDR2 as FQNNGV. CDR3 sequence (DNA): TGTGCCAGCAGCTTAGTATCGCTTAGGGGTGGCACTGAAGCTTTCTTT. Its translation is CASSLVSLRGGTEAFF.

The chain has TRBV28 and TRBJ1-1; D not resolved. CDR3 length: 14 amino acids. The germline V and J ends were trimmed by 5 bases and 1 base, with 11 bases remaining between them. Germline CDR1 is MDHEN and CDR2 is SYDVKM. The CDR3 DNA sequence: TGTGCCAGCAGTCCCCCGGGAAGGAACACTGAAGCTTTCTTT. It translates to CASSPPGRNTEAFF.

The J gene is TRBJ1-4, the V gene TRBV9; 10 nucleotides match TRBD1. J gave up 11 bases and V 3 bases, and 19 bases lay outside the gene matches. Per the germline V gene, CDR1 is SGDLS and CDR2 is YYNGEE. The CDR3 covers 18 residues. The CDR3: CASSGYLGTGEPEAKLFF. CDR3 coding DNA: TGTGCCAGCAGCGGATACCTCGGGACAGGGGAACCCGAGGCGAAACTGTTTTTT.

V and J are TRBV14 and TRBJ1-2; the D is unclear. The CDR3 covers 14 residues. V lost 1 base and J lost 4, with 10 bases in between. Germline V gene lookup returns CDR1 SGHDN and CDR2 FVKESK. The CDR3 bases are TGTGCCAGCAGCCAAGTAGCGGCCAGCTATGGCTACACCTTC. It encodes CASSQVAASYGYTF.

This sequence joins TRBV5-1 and TRBJ2-5; tentatively, D is TRBD1 (6 bases). Trimming stripped 1 base from V and 5 bases from J, with 15 bases between. Germline V lookup: CDR1 SGHRS, CDR2 YFSETQ. The CDR3 is 15 residues long. The CDR3 bases are TGCGCCAGCAGCTTGATCCCCCAAGGGGGTGAGACCCAGTACTTC. Amino acid sequence: CASSLIPQGGETQYF.

The rearrangement uses TRBV2 and TRBJ1-1, with a weak D call TRBD1 (5 bases). V was clipped by 8 bases and J by 1 base, with 8 bases between them. In germline, CDR1 is SNHLY, CDR2 FYNNEI. The CDR3 extends over 12 amino acids. The CDR3 region is CASCRENTEAFF. The CDR3 bases are TGTGCCAGCTGCAGGGAGAACACTGAAGCTTTCTTT.

The chain carries TRBV7-9 and TRBJ1-2; 7 positions agree with TRBD1. V lost 1 base, J lost 7 bases, and 3 bases stayed unmatched. CDR1 and CDR2 from the germline V gene are SEHNR and FQNEAQ (reference sequence). The CDR3 is 13 residues long. The CDR3 sequence is CASSLEGALGYTF. The CDR3 DNA sequence: TGTGCCAGCAGCTTAGAGGGGGCGCTTGGCTACACCTTC.

V is TRBV25-1 and J is TRBJ1-6, with TRBD1 matching over 9 bases. V dropped 6 bases and J dropped 7; count of bases not matched to a gene: 4. CDR3 length equals 14 residues. Germline CDR1 reads MGHDK; CDR2 reads SYGVNS. The CDR3 DNA reads TGTGCCAGCAGCCTGACAGGGGGAAATTCACCCCTCCACTTT. Its protein product is CASSLTGGNSPLHF.

The chain joins TRBV18 to TRBJ1-4; D gene ambiguous. This CDR3 contains 15 residues. V lost 3 bases and J lost 7, with 15 bases in between. CDR1 is KGHSH, CDR2 LQKENI, per germline. The CDR3: CASSPGAAAVEKLFF. DNA for the CDR3: TGTGCCAGCTCACCGGGTGCAGCGGCGGTTGAAAAACTGTTTTTT.

This clone showed up just once. The gene calls are TRBV5-1 and TRBJ1-1; 7 bases map to TRBD1. Per the germline V gene, CDR1 is SGHRS and CDR2 is YFSETQ. J gave up 7 bases and V 4 bases, and 10 bases lay outside the gene matches. The CDR3 has 14 amino acids. The CDR3 bases are TGCGCCAGCAGCCCGAGGGGGCAGGTTAATGAAGCTTTCTTT. This codes for CASSPRGQVNEAFF.